A selection of T cell receptor beta chains follows, all from one sample in a study of T cell responses to AZD1222 COVID-19 vaccine. Produced via immunoSEQ multiplex PCR; TCRdb's table is partial and in-frame only. Here the sample spans some 200,000 clones, approximately 93% being singletons. The source was peripheral blood, collected 28 days after the second AZD1222 dose. The receptors originated from an adult who received the AZD1222 COVID-19 vaccine. Both conserved end residues are part of each CDR3. A D gene is named only where the DNA matches it firmly. Only part of the rows carry a size: once, few, many, or a class if the clone is expanded.

- | TRBJ2-3 | TRBV28 | once | CASSLPDSVGTDTQYF | TGTGCCAGCAGTCTACCGGACAGCGTGGGGACAGATACGCAGTATTTT
TRBD1 | TRBJ2-2 | TRBV3-1/TRBV3-2 | - | CASGDRNSFTGELFF | TGTGCCAGCGGGGACAGGAACTCTTTCACCGGGGAGCTGTTTTTT
- | TRBJ1-1 | TRBV12-3/TRBV12-4 | - | CASTWDRTTEAFF | TGTGCCAGCACTTGGGACCGGACCACTGAAGCTTTCTTT
- | TRBJ1-6 | TRBV9 | once | CASSVMGDRNSPLHF | TGTGCCAGCAGCGTCATGGGAGACCGTAATTCACCCCTCCACTTT
TRBD1 | TRBJ2-2 | TRBV28 | once | CASTRQGAGTGELFF | TGTGCCAGCACTAGACAGGGGGCAGGGACCGGGGAGCTGTTTTTT
- | TRBJ1-2 | TRBV28 | - | CASSLGQPIYGYTF | TGTGCCAGCAGTTTAGGACAGCCGATCTATGGCTACACCTTC
TRBD1 | TRBJ1-4 | TRBV12-5 | - | CASGLTSGTVNEKLFF | TGTGCTAGTGGTTTGACATCCGGGACAGTCAATGAAAAACTGTTTTTT
- | TRBJ1-1 | TRBV20-1 | - | CRAPGPTEAFF | TGCAGGGCCCCGGGGCCCACTGAAGCTTTCTTT
- | TRBJ2-7 | TRBV27 | - | CASSLSYGGSYEQYF | TGTGCCAGCAGTTTATCTTACGGGGGCTCCTACGAGCAGTACTTC
- | TRBJ1-2 | TRBV7-9 | - | CASSLVAKGDYGYTF | TGTGCCAGCAGCTTAGTAGCCAAAGGGGACTATGGCTACACCTTC
TRBD1 | TRBJ1-2 | TRBV27 | - | CASSPGQGAHGYTF | TGTGCCAGCAGCCCGGGACAGGGGGCGCACGGCTACACCTTC
TRBD1 | TRBJ2-2 | TRBV11-2 | - | CASSLGTGSTGELFF | TGTGCCAGCAGCTTGGGGACAGGGAGCACCGGGGAGCTGTTTTTT
- | TRBJ2-5 | TRBV11-2 | many | CASSFWGAPQETQYF | TGTGCCAGCAGCTTTTGGGGGGCCCCCCAAGAGACCCAGTACTTC
- | TRBJ2-7 | TRBV15 | - | CATSRDRLGGEQYF | TGTGCCACCAGCAGAGATAGGTTAGGGGGCGAGCAGTACTTC
- | TRBJ1-5 | TRBV7-9 | - | CASSPDGNQPQHF | TGTGCCAGCAGCCCGGACGGGAATCAGCCCCAGCATTTT
- | TRBJ1-4 | TRBV7-2 | once | CASSLQENEKLFF | TGTGCCAGCAGCCTCCAGGAAAATGAAAAACTGTTTTTT
- | TRBJ1-2 | TRBV10-3 | - | CAISESGGAGYGYTF | TGTGCCATCAGTGAGTCTGGGGGCGCGGGCTATGGCTACACCTTC
TRBD1 | TRBJ2-3 | TRBV7-3 | - | CASSLGRTGTGTDTQYF | TGTGCCAGCAGCCTCGGGCGGACAGGGACGGGCACAGATACGCAGTATTTT
TRBD1 | TRBJ1-1 | TRBV6-2/TRBV6-3 | - | CASSWDRGKGRAMNTEAFF | TGTGCCAGCAGCTGGGACAGGGGGAAAGGAAGGGCAATGAACACTGAAGCTTTCTTT
TRBD1 | TRBJ2-3 | TRBV7-3 | - | CASSPTGVDTQYF | TGTGCCAGCAGCCCCACAGGGGTGGATACGCAGTATTTT
- | TRBJ1-1 | TRBV6-5 | - | CASSYRQGWWTEAFF | TGTGCCAGCAGTTACCGTCAGGGGTGGTGGACTGAAGCTTTCTTT
- | TRBJ1-1 | TRBV6-2/TRBV6-3 | - | CASSYSIWAFF | TGTGCCAGCAGTTACTCGATCTGGGCTTTCTTT
TRBD1 | TRBJ2-2 | TRBV28 | - | CASSSTGGTGELFF | TGTGCCAGCAGTTCAACAGGGGGCACCGGGGAGCTGTTTTTT
- | TRBJ1-4 | TRBV6-1 | medium-sized | CASSEAEPGGEKLFF | TGTGCCAGCAGTGAAGCGGAGCCGGGTGGTGAAAAACTGTTTTTT
TRBD1 | TRBJ1-1 | TRBV6-5 | - | CASSYSNVEGQGSFF | TGTGCCAGCAGTTACTCGAATGTAGAGGGACAGGGGTCCTTCTTT
TRBD1 | TRBJ1-2 | TRBV7-9 | - | CASSSRTQRQGGYGYTF | TGTGCCAGCAGCTCGCGAACCCAAAGACAGGGAGGATATGGCTACACCTTC
TRBD1 | TRBJ1-2 | TRBV7-2 | - | CASSLTGGGYTF | TGTGCCAGCAGCCTAACAGGGGGGGGCTACACCTTC
- | TRBJ2-7 | TRBV14 | - | CASSRGYEQYF | TGTGCCAGCAGCCGGGGCTACGAGCAGTACTTC
TRBD1 | TRBJ1-5 | TRBV7-9 | - | CASSPKQGTHQPQHF | TGTGCCAGCAGCCCGAAACAGGGGACGCATCAGCCCCAGCATTTT
- | TRBJ1-5 | TRBV30 | - | CAWIGGRQPQHF | TGTGCCTGGATCGGGGGACGTCAGCCCCAGCATTTT
- | TRBJ2-2 | TRBV7-9 | once | CASSPASVNTGELFF | TGTGCCAGCAGCCCGGCCTCCGTCAACACCGGGGAGCTGTTTTTT
TRBD1 | TRBJ1-3 | TRBV19 | - | CASRYSGQGANTIYF | TGTGCCAGTCGATATAGTGGACAGGGCGCGAACACCATATATTTT
TRBD2 | TRBJ2-7 | TRBV9 | - | CASSVGVAGGNEQYF | TGTGCCAGCAGCGTAGGAGTAGCGGGGGGCAACGAGCAGTACTTC
- | TRBJ1-4 | TRBV15 | - | CATSSREGDEKLFF | TGTGCCACCAGCAGTCGAGAGGGAGACGAAAAACTGTTTTTT
- | TRBJ1-1 | TRBV11-2 | - | CASSLAPSTEAFF | TGTGCCAGCAGCTTAGCGCCAAGCACTGAAGCTTTCTTT
- | TRBJ2-1 | TRBV7-9 | once | CASSLEGLTEQFF | TGTGCCAGCAGCTTGGAAGGGCTAACTGAGCAGTTCTTC
- | TRBJ1-5 | TRBV28 | - | CASSSSGTPINQPQHF | TGTGCCAGCAGTTCTAGCGGGACGCCTATCAATCAGCCCCAGCATTTT
- | TRBJ2-1 | TRBV7-3 | once | CASSHVQSSYNEQFF | TGTGCCAGCAGCCACGTACAAAGCTCCTACAATGAGCAGTTCTTC
- | TRBJ1-6 | TRBV12-3/TRBV12-4 | few | CASSFTRNSPLHF | TGTGCCAGCAGTTTCACTCGAAATTCACCCCTCCACTTT
TRBD1 | TRBJ2-7 | TRBV11-1 | - | CASSRTGGGNYEQYF | TGTGCCAGCAGCCGAACAGGGGGCGGAAACTACGAGCAGTACTTC
- | TRBJ1-2 | TRBV5-8 | - | CASSLEEGDYGYTF | TGTGCCAGCAGCTTAGAGGAGGGAGACTATGGCTACACCTTC
- | TRBJ1-1 | TRBV30 | - | CAWNVNTEAFF | TGTGCCTGGAACGTGAACACTGAAGCTTTCTTT
- | TRBJ1-6 | TRBV3-1/TRBV3-2 | - | CASSQDTRSSYNSPLHF | TGTGCCAGCAGCCAAGATACCAGAAGCTCCTATAATTCACCCCTCCACTTT
- | TRBJ2-5 | TRBV27 | - | CATRGLRYQETQYF | TGTGCCACCCGGGGACTCCGCTACCAAGAGACCCAGTACTTC
TRBD1 | TRBJ1-2 | TRBV4-2 | - | CASSQDLGGGTGGENGYTF | TGTGCCAGCAGCCAAGATTTGGGGGGCGGGACAGGGGGCGAGAATGGCTACACCTTC
- | TRBJ1-4 | TRBV14 | - | CASSQNRGPNEKLFF | TGTGCCAGCAGCCAAAATCGAGGGCCTAATGAAAAACTGTTTTTT
- | TRBJ2-7 | TRBV7-9 | - | CASSLGARTYEQYF | TGTGCCAGCAGCTTAGGGGCCCGTACCTACGAGCAGTACTTC
TRBD1 | TRBJ2-1 | TRBV2 | - | CASSSPGTGGSYNEQFF | TGTGCCAGCAGTTCTCCCGGGACAGGGGGGAGTTACAATGAGCAGTTCTTC
- | TRBJ1-1 | TRBV11-2 | - | CASSLVWQGPGTEAFF | TGTGCCAGCAGCTTAGTATGGCAGGGGCCGGGAACTGAAGCTTTCTTT
- | TRBJ1-5 | TRBV12-3/TRBV12-4 | - | CASSLAVQPQHF | TGTGCCAGCAGTTTAGCGGTTCAGCCCCAGCATTTT
TRBD1 | TRBJ2-5 | TRBV5-5 | - | CASSLVGQQETQYF | TGTGCCAGCAGCTTGGTGGGACAGCAAGAGACCCAGTACTTC
TRBD1 | TRBJ2-5 | TRBV6-5 | - | CASSPRTGEETQYF | TGTGCCAGCAGTCCCCGGACAGGGGAAGAGACCCAGTACTTC